This TCR beta chain originates from a study of blood T cell repertoires in COVID-19. Assay used: immunoSEQ multiplex PCR; TCRdb lists only in-frame clones, some missing. The table has some 420,000 clones, 80% to 90% seen once. Germline V lookup: CDR1 MNHEY, CDR2 SMNVEV (reference sequence). The CDR3 is made up of 16 amino acids. V was pared by 6 bases and J by 2 bases, with 19 bases between. The sequence was collected from a man younger than 40 who had recovered from COVID-19. The V gene is TRBV27, the J gene TRBJ1-2; maybe TRBD1 (6 bases). The specimen was PBMCs or T cells enriched from blood (not recorded which). In DNA, the CDR3 is TGTGCCAGCAGCCCGGACAGAACCATCCCGAACTATGGCTACACCTTC. It specifies CASSPDRTIPNYGYTF.